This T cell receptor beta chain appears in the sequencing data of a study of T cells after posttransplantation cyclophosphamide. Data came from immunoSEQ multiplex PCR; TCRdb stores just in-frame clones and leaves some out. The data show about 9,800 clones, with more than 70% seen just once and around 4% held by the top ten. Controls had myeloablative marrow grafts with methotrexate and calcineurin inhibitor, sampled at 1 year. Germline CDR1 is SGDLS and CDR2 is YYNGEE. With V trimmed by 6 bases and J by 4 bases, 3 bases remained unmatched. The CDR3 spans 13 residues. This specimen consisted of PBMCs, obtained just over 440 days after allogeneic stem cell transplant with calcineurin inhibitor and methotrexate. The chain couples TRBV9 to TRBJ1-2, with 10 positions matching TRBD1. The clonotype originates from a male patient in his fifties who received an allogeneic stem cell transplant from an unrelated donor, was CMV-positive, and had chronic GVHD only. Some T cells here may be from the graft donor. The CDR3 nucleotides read TGTGCCAGCAACCGGGACAGGGGCTATGGCTACACCTTC. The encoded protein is CASNRDRGYGYTF.